The 26 T cell receptor beta chains below all came from one sample that was sequenced in a study of T-cell reconstitution after alpha-beta-depleted transplantation in children. Findings and limits, study-wide: Once a year had passed after transplant, T-cell counts and diversity came mostly from newly produced T cells.

These TCRs' antigens remain unknown. As it was prepared, the TCRbeta library received unique molecular identifiers. TCRdb reprocessed the PCR reads via MiXCR and lists one record per CDR3 protein. The repertoire includes 250,000 to 300,000 distinct CDR3 sequences, almost 8% of them detected once, and around 9.8% sits in the top ten. The material was peripheral blood, obtained 360 days after TCRalphabeta/CD19-depleted stem cell transplant. These receptors were obtained from a female patient younger than 10 who had a stem cell transplant for Fanconi anemia, so the T cells may come from the graft donor.

This clonotype was seen many times. This chain links TRBV10-3 with TRBJ2-1, with 9 bases lining up with TRBD1. Looked up from germline, CDR1 is ENHRY and CDR2 is SYGVKD. There are 17 residues in the CDR3. The V segment lost 6 bases and the J segment 5 bases; nucleotides outside the gene matches: 14. The CDR3 nucleotides read TGTGCCATCAGCGGGACAGGGAGTCGCGGGGCTCACAATGAGCAGTTCTTC. Protein sequence: CAISGTGSRGAHNEQFF.

This clonotype has ten or more counts. The chain combines TRBV20-1 with TRBJ1-5; 7 nucleotides align to TRBD1. V dropped 6 bases and J dropped 1; count of bases not matched to a gene: 9. The V gene's germline CDR1 is DFQATT and CDR2 SNEGSKA (reference sequence). The CDR3 length is 15 residues. The CDR3 here is CSARGAKGSNQPQHF. The CDR3 coding sequence is TGCAGTGCCAGGGGGGCTAAGGGGAGCAATCAGCCCCAGCATTTT.

This clonotype came up many times. The V call is TRBV7-9, the J call TRBJ2-5; D not certain. The germline V gene has CDR1 SEHNR and CDR2 FQNEAQ (reference sequence). V lost 0 bases and J 6 bases, leaving 5 bases between the germline ends. The CDR3 runs 12 residues. The CDR3 loop reads CASSLAGKTQYF. The CDR3 coding sequence is TGTGCCAGCAGCTTAGCTGGGAAGACCCAGTACTTC.

This clonotype was seen a few times. CDR3 amino acids: CASTGLAGRAGELFF. DNA for the CDR3: TGTGCCAGCACGGGACTAGCGGGAAGGGCCGGGGAGCTGTTTTTT. This chain links TRBV2 with TRBJ2-2; 13 nucleotides match TRBD2. Germline loops: CDR1 SNHLY, CDR2 FYNNEI. After removal of 7 bases from V and 6 bases from J, the junction contained 5 bases not matched to a gene. This CDR3 contains 15 residues.

In this sample, this clonotype turned up many times. The chain carries TRBV4-2 and TRBJ2-3; D is unresolved. V was shortened by 1 base and J by 2 bases, with 7 bases between the two germline ends. CDR1 is LGHNA and CDR2 is YNFKEQ in the germline V gene. This CDR3 comprises 14 residues. CDR3 bases: TGTGCCAGCAGCCAAGTATCCGTCACAGATACGCAGTATTTT. Its protein is CASSQVSVTDTQYF.

This clonotype was observed many times. The chain joins TRBV25-1 to TRBJ1-2, with D uncertain. The CDR3 runs to 13 residues. V was trimmed by 8 bases and J by 1 base, leaving 11 bases between them. Germline V gene data show CDR1 as MGHDK and CDR2 as SYGVNS. Here the CDR3 reads CASPNEGNYGYTF. In DNA form, the CDR3 reads TGTGCCAGCCCCAACGAGGGTAACTATGGCTACACCTTC.

This clonotype was detected only a few times. V usage is TRBV20-1 and J usage is TRBJ2-1; TRBD2 is a possible D gene (6 bases). V was clipped by 3 bases and J by 3 bases, with 30 bases between them. The CDR3 runs to 20 residues. In germline, CDR1 is DFQATT, CDR2 SNEGSKA (reference sequence). The DNA of the CDR3 is TGCAGTGCTAGTGGGGGAGGTGGAACCACCCCACCTGTCAACTACAATGAGCAGTTCTTC. This gives the protein CSASGGGGTTPPVNYNEQFF.

V is TRBV18 and J is TRBJ2-7; D not resolved. The germline V gene encodes CDR1 KGHSH and CDR2 LQKENI. This CDR3 has 13 amino acids. Trimming removed 3 bases from V and 6 bases from J, with 12 bases in between. The CDR3 region has the DNA TGTGCCAGCTCACCTATAGGAGATGGCGAGCAGTACTTC. This sequence encodes CASSPIGDGEQYF.

This clonotype was recorded at least ten times. This chain joins TRBV20-1 and TRBJ2-3; D is perhaps TRBD2 (6 bases). Looked up from germline, CDR1 is DFQATT and CDR2 is SNEGSKA (reference sequence). Trimming removed 4 bases at V and 0 bases at J, with 11 bases between. CDR3 size: 14 residues. The DNA for the CDR3 is TGCAGTGCTAAGACTAGTGGAAGCACAGATACGCAGTATTTT. Amino acids: CSAKTSGSTDTQYF.

This clonotype was recorded at least ten times. This rearrangement joins TRBV21-1 to TRBJ2-3; the table assigns TRBD2, which was not confirmed against the DNA. TRBV21-1 is a recognized pseudogene. CDR3 length equals 16 residues. CDR3 protein: CASSKVLAGGPDTQYF. The CDR3 DNA reads TGTGCCAGCAGCAAAGTGCTAGCGGGAGGACCAGATACGCAGTATTTT.

The CDR3 DNA sequence: TGTGCCAGCAGTTTCAGGCTGGGGGAGGGCTACACCTTC. Amino acids: CASSFRLGEGYTF. The chain couples TRBV12-3 or TRBV12-4 to TRBJ1-2; D possibly corresponds to TRBD1 (5 bases). This CDR3 comprises 13 residues. The ends were cut back, 3 bases at V and 8 bases at J, with 13 bases in the middle.

This clonotype came up many times. V usage is TRBV20-1 and J usage is TRBJ2-3; D perhaps matches TRBD1 (5 bases). V lost 1 base to trimming and J lost 2 bases, with 7 bases between them. CDR1 and CDR2 from the germline V gene are DFQATT and SNEGSKA (reference sequence). The CDR3 loop spans 13 amino acids. As DNA, the CDR3 is TGCAGTGCTAGAGTGACAGCCACAGATACGCAGTATTTT. Encoded protein: CSARVTATDTQYF.

This clonotype came up many times. At one boundary the junction diverges from the germline segment, which might be a read error. V usage is TRBV12-3 or TRBV12-4 and J usage is TRBJ2-1; 11 nucleotides line up with TRBD2. This CDR3 has 14 residues. In nucleotides, the CDR3 is TGTGCCAGCAGCTTAGCGGGGGGGCTTAGTGAGCAGTTCTTC. Residues: CASSLAGGLSEQFF.

The sample holds many counts of this clonotype. V usage is TRBV4-2 and J usage is TRBJ2-7; TRBD1 matches 7 bases. The CDR3 loop spans 14 amino acids. V shed 8 bases, J shed 3 bases, and the junction held 10 bases outside the gene matches. CDR1 is LGHNA, CDR2 YNFKEQ, per germline. The CDR3 coding sequence is TGTGCCAGCGGACCGGGACAGTCGAACTACGAGCAGTACTTC. This translates into CASGPGQSNYEQYF.

This clonotype has more than one count but fewer than ten. V is TRBV3-1 and J is TRBJ1-1; weak D call: TRBD1 (5 bases). CDR3 length equals 15 residues. CDR1 is LGHDT, CDR2 YNNKEL, per germline (reference sequence). The germline V and J ends were trimmed by 4 bases and 4 bases, with 16 bases remaining between them. As DNA, the CDR3 is TGTGCCAGCAGCCCGTACCAGGGTTCGGGCACTGAAGCTTTCTTT. Its protein is CASSPYQGSGTEAFF.

The chain is built from TRBV14 and TRBJ2-2; TRBD2 might be the D (6 bases). Germline CDR1 SGHDN, CDR2 FVKESK. CDR3 length: 14 amino acids. The germline V and J ends were trimmed by 3 bases and 6 bases, with 11 bases remaining between them. The CDR3, as DNA: TGTGCCAGCAGCCACCTTCGGGGGTCCGGGGAGCTGTTTTTT. Its protein product is CASSHLRGSGELFF.

CDR3 protein: CAWRKGGGTEAFF. CDR3 DNA sequence: TGTGCCTGGAGGAAGGGGGGAGGGACTGAAGCTTTCTTT. This sequence joins TRBV30 and TRBJ1-1, with D perhaps TRBD1 (6 bases). The CDR3 is 13 amino acids. The V and J ends lost 3 bases and 5 bases respectively, with 13 bases between them. Germline V gene sequence: CDR1 GTSNPN, CDR2 SVGIG (reference sequence).

Ten or more counts support this clonotype. The chain uses TRBV10-3 and TRBJ1-1, with D maybe TRBD1 (5 bases). Germline lookup yields CDR1 ENHRY and CDR2 SYGVKD. Trimming pared 6 bases from V and 1 base from J, leaving 12 bases between. The length of the CDR3 is 14 residues. The CDR3 nucleotides are TGTGCCATCAGCAAGACAGCCGCGAACACTGAAGCTTTCTTT. Translation: CAISKTAANTEAFF.

This clonotype was counted at least ten times. The rearrangement uses TRBV12-3 or TRBV12-4 and TRBJ1-2; no clear D. Trimming cost V 6 bases and J 3 bases, with 11 bases left between them. CDR3 size: 13 residues. The CDR3 DNA reads as TGTGCCAGCAGCCATCCTAACGACTATGGCTACACCTTC. Translation: CASSHPNDYGYTF.

This clonotype was found a few times. V gene TRBV6-2 or TRBV6-3 combines with J gene TRBJ2-2; D gene unclear. Between the trimmed V and J ends, which lost 4 bases and 6 bases, there was a span of 15 bases. CDR1 is MNHEY and CDR2 is SVGEGT in the germline V gene. The CDR3 is 15 amino acids. The chain's CDR3 is CASSFPGRMPGELFF. Here the CDR3 DNA reads TGTGCCAGCAGTTTCCCCGGTAGAATGCCCGGGGAGCTGTTTTTT.

Many counts were recorded for this clonotype. The rearrangement uses TRBV7-9 and TRBJ1-1; no firm D call. From germline, CDR1 is SEHNR and CDR2 FQNEAQ (reference sequence). The V end was cut by 5 bases, the J end by 4 bases, with 17 bases between. The CDR3 runs 15 residues. In nucleotides, the CDR3 is TGTGCCAGCAGCCCGCGAGCTCTCAGAGGCACTGAAGCTTTCTTT. Protein product: CASSPRALRGTEAFF.

This clonotype was seen ten or more times. This chain links TRBV30 with TRBJ2-1, with 8 bases fitting TRBD1. This CDR3 has 14 residues. V was pared by 1 base and J by 4 bases, with 3 bases of the junction left unmatched. Germline CDR1 reads GTSNPN; CDR2 reads SVGIG (reference sequence). CDR3 sequence reads: CAWSGTGSYNEQFF. The CDR3 DNA reads as TGTGCCTGGAGTGGGACAGGGAGTTACAATGAGCAGTTCTTC.

V usage is TRBV5-1 and J usage is TRBJ2-7; the D is unclear. Trimming pared 0 bases from V and 4 bases from J, leaving 17 bases between. The CDR3 sequence is 16 residues long. Germline assignment: CDR1 SGHRS and CDR2 YFSETQ. CDR3 DNA sequence: TGCGCCAGCAGCTTGGCCCCGGGTGGCATGCCATACGAGCAGTACGTC. Translating gives CASSLAPGGMPYEQYV.

In its sample, this clonotype was seen many times. The J gene is TRBJ1-1, the V gene TRBV5-1, with D possibly matching TRBD1 (6 bases). CDR1 SGHRS and CDR2 YFSETQ come from the germline V gene. Trimming pared 0 bases from V and 4 bases from J, leaving 10 bases between. The CDR3 sequence is 14 residues long. The CDR3 reads CASSLVPDSTEAFF. CDR3 nucleotides: TGCGCCAGCAGCTTGGTACCGGACAGCACTGAAGCTTTCTTT.

This clonotype appeared many times. This chain connects TRBV20-1 to TRBJ2-1; D remains unclear. V was trimmed by 3 bases and J by 7 bases, leaving 7 bases between them. The CDR3 is 11 amino acids. Germline V gene sequence: CDR1 DFQATT, CDR2 SNEGSKA (reference sequence). The DNA of the CDR3 is TGCAGTGCTAGGTTGGTTAATGAGCAGTTCTTC. Translating it yields CSARLVNEQFF.

This chain joins TRBV6-5 and TRBJ2-7, with a possible D match to TRBD2 (5 bases). CDR1 and CDR2 (germline): MNHEY, SVGAGI. V was trimmed by 2 bases and J by 6 bases, leaving 11 bases between them. This CDR3 has 13 amino acids. The CDR3 DNA is TGTGCCAGCAGTTACGGGCTAGCCGTCGAGCAGTACTTC. This encodes CASSYGLAVEQYF.